The 3 T cell receptor beta chains reported below all come from one sample, sequenced in a study of CD8+CD57+ T cells in acquired aplastic anemia. CDR3 and TCR beta VDJ profiling relied on genomic DNA as the template. Each CDR3 protein is one row after TCRdb ran MiXCR on the reads. The data hold 100,000 to 150,000 distinct CDR3 sequences, with 50% to 60% observed a single time. The patients chosen for sequencing had shown expansion of CD8+CD57+ cells (detected by flow cytometry). The material sequenced was sorted CD4+, CD8+, or CD8+CD57+ T cells (not recorded which) from PBMCs. The receptors stem from a human donor with aplastic anemia.

This clonotype was observed at least ten times. The chain combines TRBV9 with TRBJ2-3; weak D call: TRBD1 (6 bases). The ends were cut back, 3 bases at V and 3 bases at J, with 20 bases in the middle. This CDR3 contains 17 residues. Germline-derived CDR1 and CDR2 are SGDLS and YYNGEE. CDR3 coding DNA: TGTGCCAGCAGCGGAGTCCTCACAGGGAAAGTGACAGATACGCAGTATTTT. Amino acid sequence: CASSGVLTGKVTDTQYF. The complete variable domain, with remaining parts taken from reference TRBV9 and TRBJ2-3, reads DSGVTQTPKHLITATGQRVTLRCSPRSGDLSVYWYQQSLDQGLQFLIQYYNGEERAKGNILERFSAQQFPDLHSELNLSSLELGDSALYFCASSGVLTGKVTDTQYFGPGTRLTVL.

This clonotype occurred a few times. The chain uses TRBV15 and TRBJ2-5; weak D call: TRBD2 (6 bases). This CDR3 comprises 14 residues. The V gene's germline CDR1 is LNHNV and CDR2 YYDKDF (reference sequence). With 0 bases removed from V and 4 bases from J, the gap between germline ends came to 9 bases. CDR3 nucleotides: TGTGCCACCAGCAGAGATGCGGAGGGAGAGACCCAGTACTTC. Its protein is CATSRDAEGETQYF.

This clonotype was recorded a few times. The rearrangement links TRBV7-8 to TRBJ2-1, with unresolved D. The CDR3 sequence is 15 residues long. Germline CDR1 and CDR2: SGHVS and FQNEAQ. Trimming pared 6 bases from V and 0 bases from J, leaving 12 bases between. The CDR3 loop reads CASRRTRSSYNEQFF. The CDR3 DNA follows: TGTGCCAGCAGACGGACGCGCAGCTCCTACAATGAGCAGTTCTTC. The full variable domain, rest sourced from reference TRBV7-8 and TRBJ2-1, is GAGVSQSPRYKVAKRGQDVALRCDPISGHVSLFWYQQALGQGPEFLTYFQNEAQLDKSGLPSDRFFAERPEGSVSTLKIQRTQQEDSAVYLCASRRTRSSYNEQFFGPGTRLTVL.